A selection of T cell receptor beta chains follows, all from one sample in a study of cytomegalovirus exposure and HLA in healthy donors. The protocol was immunoSEQ multiplex PCR, while the TCRdb copy is restricted to in-frame clones and leaves out a portion. The data show about 360,000 clones, 86% seen once. What was sequenced was PBMCs. The receptors stem from a woman under 30 in good health and CMV-seronegative. The CDR3 runs from the conserved cysteine through the conserved F or W. A D gene is named only where the DNA matches it firmly. Some rows have no size entry. The others give once, few or many, or a class for an expanded clone.

J gene,clone size,D gene,V gene,CDR3 protein,CDR3 DNA
TRBJ1-2,NA,NA,TRBV6-5,CASSHMPPNYGYTF,TGTGCCAGCAGTCACATGCCCCCTAACTATGGCTACACCTTC
TRBJ2-1,NA,TRBD2,TRBV9,CASSHPSGRGNEQFF,TGTGCCAGCAGCCATCCTAGCGGGAGAGGCAATGAGCAGTTCTTC
TRBJ2-7,NA,NA,TRBV5-1,CASRTRDSTYEQYF,TGCGCCAGCAGAACGCGTGACAGCACCTACGAGCAGTACTTC
TRBJ2-7,NA,TRBD1,TRBV7-9,CASSLGGQGAYEQYF,TGTGCCAGCAGCTTAGGGGGACAGGGGGCCTACGAGCAGTACTTC
TRBJ2-1,NA,TRBD2,TRBV2,CAREGTSGIGSSYNEQFF,TGTGCCAGGGAAGGGACTAGCGGGATCGGAAGCTCCTACAATGAGCAGTTCTTC
TRBJ2-7,NA,NA,TRBV21-1,CASSIPREYEQYF,TGTGCCAGCAGCATACCGAGGGAGTACGAGCAGTACTTC
TRBJ1-2,NA,NA,TRBV7-8,CASSLDEGVLSYTF,TGTGCCAGCAGCTTAGACGAGGGTGTGCTAAGCTACACCTTC
TRBJ1-6,few,NA,TRBV6-1,CASSEVEGLHSPLHF,TGTGCCAGCAGTGAAGTGGAGGGTCTCCATTCACCCCTCCACTTT
TRBJ2-3,NA,NA,TRBV23-1,CASSHQVAECTQYF,TGCGCCAGCAGTCATCAGGTAGCGGAGTGCACGCAGTATTTT
TRBJ2-5,NA,TRBD1,TRBV9,CASSEDRGRETQYF,TGTGCCAGCAGCGAGGACAGGGGGAGAGAGACCCAGTACTTC
TRBJ2-3,NA,NA,TRBV27,CASSLYSGSTDTQYF,TGTGCCAGCAGTTTATATAGCGGTAGCACAGATACGCAGTATTTT